Described below is a single T cell receptor (beta chain) sequence and its context. Trimming removed 4 bases from V and 14 bases from J, with 23 bases in between. Germline V gene data show CDR1 as LGHDT and CDR2 as YNNKEL (reference sequence). There are 14 residues in the CDR3. The sample comes from a study of control samples from healthy donors and cancer patients. Sequencing used immunoSEQ multiplex PCR; TCRdb keeps in-frame clones, though not all of them. The data show approximately 86,000 clones, about 84% seen once. The origin of this receptor is a woman between 35 and 50 years old in good health. Sequencing was performed on blood. This chain connects TRBV3-1 (or the pseudogene TRBV3-2) to TRBJ1-2; no clear D gene. CDR3 in DNA: TGTGCCAGCAGCCTAGCTCGGACCGCTATCGTTACGACCTTC. It encodes CASSLARTAIVTTF.